This is a list of T cell receptor beta chains from one sample in a study of shared clonotypes between healthy human individuals. The data were produced by immunoSEQ multiplex PCR, yet TCRdb's version contains in-frame clones alone and is incomplete. The data hold more than 1 million clones, with more than 75% observed a single time. Material: memory CD4+ T cells from PBMCs. These receptors were obtained from a man younger than 35 in good health. Some clones in this sample may be carry-over from other donors' samples. Both conserved end residues are part of each CDR3. Fields, in order: V gene, D gene, J gene, CDR3 protein, CDR3 DNA. A D gene is named only where the DNA matches it firmly.

v_gene: TRBV5-5
d_gene: .
j_gene: TRBJ1-2
CDR3aa: CASSLQTGFNYGYTF
CDR3nt: TGTGCCAGCAGCTTGCAAACAGGGTTTAACTATGGCTACACCTTC

v_gene: TRBV6-1
d_gene: TRBD1
j_gene: TRBJ1-5
CDR3aa: CASSVTGDQPQHF
CDR3nt: TGTGCCAGCAGTGTGACAGGGGATCAGCCCCAGCATTTT

v_gene: TRBV28
d_gene: .
j_gene: TRBJ1-5
CDR3aa: CASIAVGGRQPQHF
CDR3nt: TGTGCCAGCATCGCGGTGGGGGGACGGCAGCCCCAGCATTTT

v_gene: TRBV28
d_gene: TRBD1
j_gene: TRBJ2-7
CDR3aa: CASSLRTGGVSEQYF
CDR3nt: TGTGCCAGCAGTTTAAGGACAGGGGGGGTAAGCGAGCAGTACTTC

v_gene: TRBV25-1
d_gene: .
j_gene: TRBJ1-2
CDR3aa: CASSGGGDEAGYTF
CDR3nt: TGTGCCAGCAGTGGGGGGGGCGATGAGGCTGGCTACACCTTC

v_gene: TRBV5-1
d_gene: .
j_gene: TRBJ1-1
CDR3aa: CASSFLGADTEAFF
CDR3nt: TGCGCCAGCAGCTTTTTGGGGGCTGATACTGAAGCTTTCTTT

v_gene: TRBV6-1
d_gene: .
j_gene: TRBJ1-5
CDR3aa: CASTNPGVSNQPQHF
CDR3nt: TGTGCCAGCACCAACCCAGGGGTTAGCAATCAGCCCCAGCATTTT

v_gene: TRBV27
d_gene: TRBD2
j_gene: TRBJ2-7
CDR3aa: CASRGAGGLRSYEQYF
CDR3nt: TGTGCCAGCAGAGGAGCGGGAGGGCTTAGGTCCTACGAGCAGTACTTC

v_gene: TRBV29-1
d_gene: TRBD2
j_gene: TRBJ2-1
CDR3aa: CSVAAAGGNEQFF
CDR3nt: TGCAGCGTTGCGGCAGCGGGAGGGAATGAGCAGTTCTTC

v_gene: TRBV2
d_gene: .
j_gene: TRBJ1-1
CDR3aa: CASSAGGAAFF
CDR3nt: TGTGCCAGCAGTGCGGGGGGGGCAGCTTTCTTT

v_gene: TRBV5-1
d_gene: TRBD2
j_gene: TRBJ2-1
CDR3aa: CASSLGLAAYNEQFF
CDR3nt: TGCGCCAGCAGCTTGGGACTAGCGGCTTACAATGAGCAGTTCTTC

v_gene: TRBV19
d_gene: .
j_gene: TRBJ2-5
CDR3aa: CASSWSFTTLETQYF
CDR3nt: TGTGCCAGTAGTTGGAGCTTCACCACGCTAGAGACCCAGTACTTC

v_gene: TRBV10-3
d_gene: .
j_gene: TRBJ1-1
CDR3aa: CAISVGMNTEAFF
CDR3nt: TGTGCCATCAGTGTCGGTATGAACACTGAAGCTTTCTTT